One sample yielded the 3 T cell receptor beta chains listed below, sequenced in a study of CD8+CD57+ T cells in acquired aplastic anemia. Patients chosen for sequencing had shown CD8+CD57+ cell expansion by flow cytometry. TCR beta VDJ combinations and CDR3 sequences were profiled from genomic DNA. TCRdb analysed the reads with MiXCR anew, one entry per CDR3 protein. The repertoire holds just over 450,000 distinct CDR3 sequences, with about a third as singletons. The sample consisted of sorted CD4+, CD8+, or CD8+CD57+ T cells (not recorded which) from PBMCs. These receptors all stem from a human donor with aplastic anemia.

This clonotype was observed a few times. This chain connects TRBV10-3 to TRBJ2-2; 10 bases align to TRBD1. V shed 10 bases and J 3 bases; nucleotides not matched to a gene: 5. From germline, CDR1 is ENHRY and CDR2 SYGVKD. This CDR3 has 14 residues. The CDR3 sequence is CASGTGEYTGELFF. CDR3 nucleotide sequence: TGTGCCAGCGGGACAGGGGAGTACACCGGGGAGCTGTTTTTT.

This clonotype came up a few times. The rearrangement links TRBV13 to TRBJ1-2, with 8 bases matching TRBD1. This CDR3 contains 13 residues. Per germline, CDR1 PRHDT and CDR2 FYEKMQ (reference sequence). Unmatched junction bases numbered 4, after V lost 6 bases and J lost 4 bases. CDR3 nucleotides: TGTGCCAGCAGTTCGGACAGGGTCTATGGCTACACCTTC. As protein: CASSSDRVYGYTF.

The chain employs TRBV10-3 and TRBJ2-3; the D gene could be TRBD1 or TRBD2 (5 bases each). Germline V CDR1 and CDR2: ENHRY, SYGVKD. V lost 6 bases and J 1 base, leaving 11 bases between the germline ends. This CDR3 region has 14 residues. The CDR3 is CAIRGRAGTDTQYF. Written as DNA, the CDR3 is TGTGCCATCAGGGGGCGGGCAGGCACAGATACGCAGTATTTT.